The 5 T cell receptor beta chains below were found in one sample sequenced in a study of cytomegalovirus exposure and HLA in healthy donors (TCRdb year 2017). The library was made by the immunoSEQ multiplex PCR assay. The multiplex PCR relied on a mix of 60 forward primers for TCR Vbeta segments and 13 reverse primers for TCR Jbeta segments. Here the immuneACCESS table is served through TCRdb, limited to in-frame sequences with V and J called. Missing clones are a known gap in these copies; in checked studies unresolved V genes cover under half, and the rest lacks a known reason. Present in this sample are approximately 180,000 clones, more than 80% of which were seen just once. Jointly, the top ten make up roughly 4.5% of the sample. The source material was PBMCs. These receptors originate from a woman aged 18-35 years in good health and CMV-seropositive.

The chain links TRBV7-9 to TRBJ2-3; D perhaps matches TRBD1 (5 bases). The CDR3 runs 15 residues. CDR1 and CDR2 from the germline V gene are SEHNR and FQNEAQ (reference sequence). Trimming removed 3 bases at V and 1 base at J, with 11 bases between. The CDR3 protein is CASSFNRFGTDTQYF. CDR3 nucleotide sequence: TGTGCCAGCAGCTTCAACAGGTTTGGCACAGATACGCAGTATTTT.

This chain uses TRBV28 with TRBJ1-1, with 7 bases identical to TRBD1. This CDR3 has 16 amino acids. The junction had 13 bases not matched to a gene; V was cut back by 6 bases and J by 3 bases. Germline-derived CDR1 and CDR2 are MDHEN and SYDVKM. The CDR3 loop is CASSTGTEAVYTEAFF. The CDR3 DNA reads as TGTGCCAGCAGCACCGGGACAGAAGCGGTATACACTGAAGCTTTCTTT.

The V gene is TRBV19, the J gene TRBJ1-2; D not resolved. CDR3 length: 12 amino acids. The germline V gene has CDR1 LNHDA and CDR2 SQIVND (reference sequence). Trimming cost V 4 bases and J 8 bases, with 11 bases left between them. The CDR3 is CASSNWERGYTF. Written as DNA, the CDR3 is TGTGCCAGTAGTAACTGGGAGCGCGGCTACACCTTC.

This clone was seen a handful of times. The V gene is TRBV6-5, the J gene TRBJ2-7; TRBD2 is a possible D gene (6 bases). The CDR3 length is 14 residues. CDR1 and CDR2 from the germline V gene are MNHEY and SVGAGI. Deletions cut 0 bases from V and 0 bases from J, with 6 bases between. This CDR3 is CASSYSTSSYEQYF. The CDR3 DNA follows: TGTGCCAGCAGTTACTCGACTAGCTCCTACGAGCAGTACTTC.

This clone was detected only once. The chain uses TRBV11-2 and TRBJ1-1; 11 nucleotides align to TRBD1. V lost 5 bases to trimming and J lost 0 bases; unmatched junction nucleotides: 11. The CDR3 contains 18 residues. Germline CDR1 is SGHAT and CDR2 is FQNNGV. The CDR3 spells CASSPAGQGAGMNTEAFF. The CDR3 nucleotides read TGTGCCAGCAGCCCCGCCGGACAGGGGGCGGGAATGAACACTGAAGCTTTCTTT. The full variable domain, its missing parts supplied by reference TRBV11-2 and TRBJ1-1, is EAGVAQSPRYKIIEKRQSVAFWCNPISGHATLYWYQQILGQGPKLLIQFQNNGVVDDSQLPKDRFSAERLKGVDSTLKIQPAKLEDSAVYLCASSPAGQGAGMNTEAFFGQGTRLTVV.